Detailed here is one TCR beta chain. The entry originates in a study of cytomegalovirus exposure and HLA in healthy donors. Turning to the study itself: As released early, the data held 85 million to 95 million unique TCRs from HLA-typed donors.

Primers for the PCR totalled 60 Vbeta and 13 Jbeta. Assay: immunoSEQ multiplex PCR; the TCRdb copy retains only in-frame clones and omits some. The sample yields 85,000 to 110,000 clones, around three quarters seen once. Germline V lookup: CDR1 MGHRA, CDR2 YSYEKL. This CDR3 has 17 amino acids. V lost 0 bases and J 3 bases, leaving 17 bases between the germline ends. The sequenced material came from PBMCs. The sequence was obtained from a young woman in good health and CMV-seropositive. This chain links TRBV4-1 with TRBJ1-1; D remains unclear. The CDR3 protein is CASSQEGGGRRHTEAFF. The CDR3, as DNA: TGCGCCAGCAGCCAAGAAGGTGGCGGGCGGAGGCACACTGAAGCTTTCTTT.